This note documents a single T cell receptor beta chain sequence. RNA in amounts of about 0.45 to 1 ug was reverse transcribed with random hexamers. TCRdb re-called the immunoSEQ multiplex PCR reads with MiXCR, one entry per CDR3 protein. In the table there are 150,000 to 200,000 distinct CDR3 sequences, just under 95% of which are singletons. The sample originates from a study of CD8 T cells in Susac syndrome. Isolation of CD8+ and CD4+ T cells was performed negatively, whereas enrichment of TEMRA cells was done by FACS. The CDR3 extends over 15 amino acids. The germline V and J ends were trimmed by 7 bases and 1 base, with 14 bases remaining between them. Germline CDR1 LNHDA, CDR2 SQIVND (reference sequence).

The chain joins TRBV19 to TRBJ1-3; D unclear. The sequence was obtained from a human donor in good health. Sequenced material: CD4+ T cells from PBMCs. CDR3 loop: CASIMGATSGNTIYF. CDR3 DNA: TGTGCCAGTATTATGGGAGCCACTTCTGGAAACACCATATATTTT.